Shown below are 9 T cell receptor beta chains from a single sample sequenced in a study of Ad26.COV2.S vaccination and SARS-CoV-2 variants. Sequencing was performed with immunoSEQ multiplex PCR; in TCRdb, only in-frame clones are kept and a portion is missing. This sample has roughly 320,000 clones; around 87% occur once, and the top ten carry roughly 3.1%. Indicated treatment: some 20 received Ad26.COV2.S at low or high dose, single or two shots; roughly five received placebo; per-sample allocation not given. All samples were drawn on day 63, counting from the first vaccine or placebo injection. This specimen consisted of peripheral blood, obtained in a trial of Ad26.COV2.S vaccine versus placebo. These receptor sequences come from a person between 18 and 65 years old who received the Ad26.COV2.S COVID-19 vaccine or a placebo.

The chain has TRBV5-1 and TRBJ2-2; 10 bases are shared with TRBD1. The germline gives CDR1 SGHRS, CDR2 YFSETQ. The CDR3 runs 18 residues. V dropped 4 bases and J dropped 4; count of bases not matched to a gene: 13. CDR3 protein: CASSQITTGTGATGELFF. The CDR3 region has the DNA TGCGCCAGCAGCCAAATAACTACCGGGACAGGGGCCACCGGGGAGCTGTTTTTT.

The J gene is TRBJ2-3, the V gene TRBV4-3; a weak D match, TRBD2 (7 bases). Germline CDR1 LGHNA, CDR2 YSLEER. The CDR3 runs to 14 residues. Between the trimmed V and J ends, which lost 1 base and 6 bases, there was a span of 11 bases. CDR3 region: CASSQGGGRDTQYF. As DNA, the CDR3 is TGCGCCAGCAGCCAAGGGGGGGGCCGGGATACGCAGTATTTT.

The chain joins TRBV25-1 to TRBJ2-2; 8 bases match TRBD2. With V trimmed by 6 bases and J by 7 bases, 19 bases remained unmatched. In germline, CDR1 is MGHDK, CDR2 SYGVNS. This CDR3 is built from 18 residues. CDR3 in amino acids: CASRGGAGGPPSLGELFF. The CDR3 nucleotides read TGTGCCAGCAGGGGTGGTGCGGGGGGCCCCCCCTCACTCGGGGAGCTGTTTTTT.

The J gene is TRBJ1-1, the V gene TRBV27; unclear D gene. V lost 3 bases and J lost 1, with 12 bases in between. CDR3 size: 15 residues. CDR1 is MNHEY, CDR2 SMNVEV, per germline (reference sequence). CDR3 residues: CASSFVPLENTEAFF. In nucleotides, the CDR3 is TGTGCCAGCAGTTTCGTCCCCTTGGAGAACACTGAAGCTTTCTTT.

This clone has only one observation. In DNA, the CDR3 is TGTGCCACCCGGGTCCCGGGGCTCAATGAGCAGTTCTTC. It translates to CATRVPGLNEQFF. The chain carries TRBV12-3 or TRBV12-4 and TRBJ2-1; D could derive from TRBD1 or TRBD2 (5 bases each). V lost 10 bases and J 6 bases, leaving 16 bases between the germline ends. The CDR3 has 13 residues.

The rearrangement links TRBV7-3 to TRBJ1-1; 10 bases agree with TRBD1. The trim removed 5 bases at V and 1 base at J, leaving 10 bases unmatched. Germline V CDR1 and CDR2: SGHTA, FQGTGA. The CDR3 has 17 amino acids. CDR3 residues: CASSQFRTGGWNTEAFF. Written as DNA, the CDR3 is TGTGCCAGCAGCCAATTTAGGACAGGGGGGTGGAACACTGAAGCTTTCTTT.

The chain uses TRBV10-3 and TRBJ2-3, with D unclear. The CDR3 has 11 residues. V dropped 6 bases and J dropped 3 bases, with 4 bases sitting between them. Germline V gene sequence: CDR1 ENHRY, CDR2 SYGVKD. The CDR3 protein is CAIRKTDTQYF. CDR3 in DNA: TGTGCCATCAGAAAGACAGATACGCAGTATTTT.

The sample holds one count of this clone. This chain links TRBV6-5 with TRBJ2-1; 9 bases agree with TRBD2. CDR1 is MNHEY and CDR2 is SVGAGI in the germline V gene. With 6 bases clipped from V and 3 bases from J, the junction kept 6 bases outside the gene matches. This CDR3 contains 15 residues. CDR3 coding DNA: TGTGCCAGCAGAGACTCTAGCGGGGTCTACAATGAGCAGTTCTTC. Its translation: CASRDSSGVYNEQFF.

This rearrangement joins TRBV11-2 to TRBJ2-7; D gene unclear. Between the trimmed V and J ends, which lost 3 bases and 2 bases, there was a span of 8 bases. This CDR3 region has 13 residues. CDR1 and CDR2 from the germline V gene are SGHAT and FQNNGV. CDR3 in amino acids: CASSFGNPYEQYF. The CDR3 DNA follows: TGTGCCAGCAGCTTCGGCAATCCCTACGAGCAGTACTTC.